Each of the 17 T cell receptor beta chains below was sequenced from the same sample in a study of cytomegalovirus exposure and HLA in healthy donors. A multiplex PCR was run with 60 Vbeta primers and 13 Jbeta primers. Only in-frame clones appear in the TCRdb table, and some are missing; sequencing was by immunoSEQ multiplex PCR. Of about 160,000 clones detected, 81% appear once; the ten largest clones hold under 15%. Source material: PBMCs. The receptors originated from a woman between 45 and 60 years old in good health and CMV-seronegative.

This chain joins TRBV7-8 and TRBJ2-2, with 7 nucleotides matching TRBD2. J was trimmed by 7 bases and V by 7 bases; bases with no gene match: 9. This CDR3 spans 14 amino acids. Germline assignment: CDR1 SGHVS and CDR2 FQNEAQ. The CDR3 is CASTPRASGGELFF. The CDR3 DNA reads TGTGCCAGCACCCCGAGAGCTAGCGGCGGGGAGCTGTTTTTT.

This clone has a handful of counts. The chain has TRBV9 and TRBJ1-1, with D perhaps matching TRBD1 (5 bases). Germline loops: CDR1 SGDLS, CDR2 YYNGEE. With 0 bases removed from V and 0 bases from J, the gap between germline ends came to 15 bases. The CDR3 is made up of 17 amino acids. The CDR3 is CASSVGAGSGLNTEAFF. The DNA for the CDR3 is TGTGCCAGCAGCGTAGGGGCGGGGTCAGGGCTGAACACTGAAGCTTTCTTT.

This rearrangement joins TRBV6-1 to TRBJ2-7; 10 bases align to TRBD1. Losses at the gene ends were 1 base for V and 2 bases for J; bases not matched to a gene: 8. Germline assignment: CDR1 MNHNS and CDR2 SASEGT. The CDR3 sequence is 17 residues long. The CDR3 region is CASSEGHGGTGAYEQYF. As DNA, the CDR3 is TGTGCCAGCAGTGAAGGCCATGGGGGGACAGGGGCCTACGAGCAGTACTTC.

This clone was counted once. The chain carries TRBV7-9 and TRBJ2-3; D gene ambiguous. Germline CDR1 SEHNR, CDR2 FQNEAQ (reference sequence). CDR3 length equals 11 residues. Trimming removed 5 bases from V and 4 bases from J, with 4 bases in between. In nucleotides, the CDR3 is TGTGCCAGCAGCCAGTCAGATACGCAGTATTTT. This encodes CASSQSDTQYF.

This chain connects TRBV7-2 to TRBJ1-4; perhaps TRBD1 as D (5 bases). Per germline, CDR1 SGHTA and CDR2 FQGNSA. CDR3 length: 14 residues. Trimming removed 1 base from V and 6 bases from J, with 9 bases in between. The DNA of the CDR3 is TGTGCCAGCAGCTTAGATGGGGGGGATGAAAAACTGTTTTTT. It codes for CASSLDGGDEKLFF.

The gene calls are TRBV7-8 and TRBJ2-1; D ambiguous. V was shortened by 5 bases and J by 4 bases, with 15 bases between the two germline ends. Germline-derived CDR1 and CDR2 are SGHVS and FQNEAQ. This CDR3 has 15 residues. The CDR3 DNA is TGTGCCAGCAGCCTTCGGTTCCCCGATTACAATGAGCAGTTCTTC. Protein sequence: CASSLRFPDYNEQFF.

V is TRBV7-2 and J is TRBJ2-1; D is possibly TRBD2 (5 bases). The CDR3 consists of 13 residues. Germline V gene sequence: CDR1 SGHTA, CDR2 FQGNSA. V was cut by 5 bases and J by 6 bases, with 11 bases left in between. Here the CDR3 reads CASSPGLPNEQFF. DNA for the CDR3: TGTGCCAGCAGCCCTGGACTTCCCAATGAGCAGTTCTTC.

This clone was counted only a few times. This chain links TRBV30 with TRBJ1-6; tentative D call: TRBD1 (5 bases). CDR3 length equals 14 residues. Germline V lookup: CDR1 GTSNPN, CDR2 SVGIG (reference sequence). Trimming shortened V by 4 bases and J by 6 bases, and 13 bases separated the two germline ends. In nucleotides, the CDR3 is TGTGCCTGGAACCCGGGGGGACGTAATTCACCCCTCCACTTT. Its protein is CAWNPGGRNSPLHF.

This clone was picked up a small number of times. J is TRBJ2-3 and V is TRBV7-2, with 8 bases aligning to TRBD2. Germline assignment: CDR1 SGHTA and CDR2 FQGNSA. There are 15 residues in the CDR3. V trimming: 1 base; J trimming: 4 bases; junction bases outside the gene matches: 4. The chain's CDR3 is CASSLGAGVADTQYF. The CDR3 DNA reads TGTGCCAGCAGCTTAGGAGCGGGGGTTGCAGATACGCAGTATTTT.

The rearrangement uses TRBV19 and TRBJ2-7, with a possible D match to TRBD1 (5 bases). There are 13 residues in the CDR3. Germline-derived CDR1 and CDR2 are LNHDA and SQIVND (reference sequence). Trimming removed 4 bases from V and 1 base from J, with 8 bases in between. CDR3 bases: TGTGCCAGTAGTAGGCAGGGTTCCTACGAGCAGTACTTC. Translation: CASSRQGSYEQYF.

This clone is a singleton in its sample. The rearrangement links TRBV7-6 to TRBJ2-1; 7 bases fit TRBD2. V was clipped by 5 bases and J by 9 bases; unmatched bases: 7. The germline V gene encodes CDR1 SGHVS and CDR2 FNYEAQ. The CDR3 runs to 13 residues. CDR3 nucleotide sequence: TGTGCCAGCAGCCGGACTAGTGCTCGTGAGCAGTTCTTC. Protein: CASSRTSAREQFF.

CDR3 nucleotides: TGTGCCAGCAGCCCAGGGAATCGCGAGCAGTACTTC. Its protein product is CASSPGNREQYF. V usage is TRBV6-6 and J usage is TRBJ2-7; a weak D match, TRBD1 (5 bases). This CDR3 spans 12 amino acids. V dropped 6 bases and J dropped 6 bases, with 12 bases sitting between them. Germline CDR1 MNHNY, CDR2 SVGAGI (reference sequence).

This chain connects TRBV12-5 to TRBJ1-1; maybe TRBD1 (6 bases). V was shortened by 4 bases and J by 11 bases, with 17 bases between the two germline ends. Germline V gene data show CDR1 as LGHNT and CDR2 as FRNRAP. There are 13 residues in the CDR3. This CDR3 reads CASGSSGESRAFF. The CDR3, as DNA: TGTGCTAGTGGTTCGTCAGGGGAGAGTCGGGCTTTCTTT.

The chain couples TRBV5-1 to TRBJ2-2; D is undetermined. Per the germline V gene, CDR1 is SGHRS and CDR2 is YFSETQ. The CDR3 consists of 14 residues. Trimming stripped 4 bases from V and 3 bases from J, with 10 bases between. CDR3 DNA sequence: TGCGCCAGCAGCCCTATCCTGGACACCGGGGAGCTGTTTTTT. It codes for CASSPILDTGELFF. Supplemented by reference TRBV5-1 and TRBJ2-2, the full variable domain reads KAGVTQTPRYLIKTRGQQVTLSCSPISGHRSVSWYQQTPGQGLQFLFEYFSETQRNKGNFPGRFSGRQFSNSRSEMNVSTLELGDSALYLCASSPILDTGELFFGEGSRLTVL.

V usage is TRBV29-1 and J usage is TRBJ2-5; 8 nucleotides match TRBD1. Germline CDR1 reads SQVTM; CDR2 reads ANQGSEA. CDR3 length: 15 amino acids. The V segment lost 0 bases and the J segment 4 bases; nucleotides outside the gene matches: 7. The CDR3 here is CSVEDLQGALETQYF. Written as DNA, the CDR3 is TGCAGCGTTGAAGATCTTCAGGGGGCCCTAGAGACCCAGTACTTC.

The chain combines TRBV28 with TRBJ2-7, with D possibly TRBD1 on 5 matching bases. CDR1 is MDHEN, CDR2 SYDVKM, per germline. CDR3 length: 12 amino acids. V was pared by 6 bases and J by 4 bases, with 10 bases between. The CDR3 nucleotides read TGTGCCAGCAGCCTAGGGGCGTACGAGCAGTACTTC. Translated, it gives CASSLGAYEQYF.

The chain couples TRBV5-8 to TRBJ2-6; the match to TRBD1 covers 8 bases. CDR1 is SGHTS and CDR2 is YDEGEE in the germline V gene. V gave up 4 bases and J gave up 0 bases; unmatched junction bases: 12. The CDR3 sequence is 19 residues long. The CDR3 protein is CASSGYPGQVFSGANVLTF. The CDR3 nucleotides are TGTGCCAGCAGCGGCTATCCGGGACAGGTTTTCTCTGGGGCCAACGTCCTGACTTTC.